A selection of T cell receptor beta chains follows, all from one sample in a study of T cell changes during pregnancy in multiple sclerosis. TCRdb's table, derived via immunoSEQ multiplex PCR, lists solely in-frame clones and lacks some. The profile shows tens of thousands of clones, 91% of them singletons. The sample was peripheral blood, taken in the third trimester of pregnancy. Receptor source: a female donor in good health, enrolled as a control in a pregnancy study. CDR3s include the opening cysteine and the closing phenylalanine or tryptophan.

CDR3 protein,J gene,V gene
CASSRGRTGGNTIYF,TRBJ1-3,TRBV14
CASSQDRMTGYGYTF,TRBJ1-2,TRBV4-3
CASSPGHGTPNYGYTF,TRBJ1-2,TRBV6-6
CASSFDRGTLYEQYF,TRBJ2-7,TRBV6-5
CASSVSGNSGYEQYF,TRBJ2-7,TRBV9
CASSPTPGNTEAFF,TRBJ1-1,TRBV6-5
CASSESVSNTEAFF,TRBJ1-1,TRBV25-1
CASSLAVGQGTYEQYF,TRBJ2-7,TRBV7-2
CASDRRLFTDTQYF,TRBJ2-3,TRBV28
CASSLVHEAFF,TRBJ1-1,TRBV11-2
CASSVGWRQGAIFYEQYF,TRBJ2-7,TRBV9
CASADRGIGYGYTF,TRBJ1-2,TRBV2
CASSSIGDFSGNTIYF,TRBJ1-3,TRBV5-6
CASSWLAGGSSYNEQFF,TRBJ2-1,TRBV4-3
CASSLGGDRVSYEQYF,TRBJ2-7,TRBV27
CASSPTSGGLISTDTQYF,TRBJ2-3,TRBV4-2
CASNDRRQGASGYTF,TRBJ1-2,TRBV28